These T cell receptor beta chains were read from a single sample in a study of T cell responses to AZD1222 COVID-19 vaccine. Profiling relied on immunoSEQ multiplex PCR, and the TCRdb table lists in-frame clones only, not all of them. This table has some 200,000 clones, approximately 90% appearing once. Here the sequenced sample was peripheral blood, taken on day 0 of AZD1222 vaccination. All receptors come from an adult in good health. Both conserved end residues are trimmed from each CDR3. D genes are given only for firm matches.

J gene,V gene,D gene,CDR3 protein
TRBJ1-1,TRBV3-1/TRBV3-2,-,ASSRGDTEAF
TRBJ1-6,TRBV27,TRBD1,ASSLAGTDNSPLH
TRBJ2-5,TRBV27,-,ASSRRGLNGVETQY
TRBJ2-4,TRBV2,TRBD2,ASSSASGKNIQY
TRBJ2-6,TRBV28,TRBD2,ASSFLLRPVGGWTSGANVLT
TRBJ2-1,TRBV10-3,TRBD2,AISPQLAGAGNEQF
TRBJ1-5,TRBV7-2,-,ASSRTGTGYSNQPQH
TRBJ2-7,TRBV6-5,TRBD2,ASNYAGGYEQY
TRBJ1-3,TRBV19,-,ASTRTFSGNTIY
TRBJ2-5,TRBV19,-,ASSAGWAETQY
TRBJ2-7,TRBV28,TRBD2,ASSSSGTSGNEQY
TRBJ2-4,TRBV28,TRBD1,ASSLLGQGNIQY
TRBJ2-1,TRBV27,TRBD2,ASSRDGTSDNEQF
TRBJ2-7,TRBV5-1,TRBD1,ASSLAPDRLASYEQY
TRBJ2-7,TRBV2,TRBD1,ASSEQGAGYEQY